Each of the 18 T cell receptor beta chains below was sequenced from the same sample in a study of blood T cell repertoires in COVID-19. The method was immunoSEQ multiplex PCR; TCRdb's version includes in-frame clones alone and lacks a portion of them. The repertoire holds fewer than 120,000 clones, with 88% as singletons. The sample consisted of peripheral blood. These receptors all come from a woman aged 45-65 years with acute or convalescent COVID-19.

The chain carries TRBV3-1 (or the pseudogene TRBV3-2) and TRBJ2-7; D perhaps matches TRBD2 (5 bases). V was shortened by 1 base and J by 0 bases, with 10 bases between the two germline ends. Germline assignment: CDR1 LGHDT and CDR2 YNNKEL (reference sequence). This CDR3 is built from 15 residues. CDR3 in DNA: TGTGCCAGCAGCCAAGGGCCTACTAGCTCCTACGAGCAGTACTTC. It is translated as CASSQGPTSSYEQYF.

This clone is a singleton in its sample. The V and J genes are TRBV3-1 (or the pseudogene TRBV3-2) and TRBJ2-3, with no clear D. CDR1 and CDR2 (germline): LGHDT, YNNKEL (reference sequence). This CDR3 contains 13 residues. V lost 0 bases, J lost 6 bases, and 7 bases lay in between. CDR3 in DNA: TGTGCCAGCAGCCAAGATCCGAGGGATACGCAGTATTTT. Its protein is CASSQDPRDTQYF.

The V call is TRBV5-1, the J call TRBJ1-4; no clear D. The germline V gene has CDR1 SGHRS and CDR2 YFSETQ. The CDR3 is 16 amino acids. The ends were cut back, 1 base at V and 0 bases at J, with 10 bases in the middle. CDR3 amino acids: CASSLSHRTTNEKLFF. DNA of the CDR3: TGCGCCAGCAGCTTGTCGCACAGAACAACTAATGAAAAACTGTTTTTT.

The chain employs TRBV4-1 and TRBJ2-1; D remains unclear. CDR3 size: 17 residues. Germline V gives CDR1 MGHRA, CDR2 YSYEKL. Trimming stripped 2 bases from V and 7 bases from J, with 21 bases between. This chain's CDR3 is CASSQTPEGAGRNEQFF. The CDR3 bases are TGCGCCAGCAGCCAAACCCCGGAAGGCGCAGGTAGGAATGAGCAGTTCTTC.

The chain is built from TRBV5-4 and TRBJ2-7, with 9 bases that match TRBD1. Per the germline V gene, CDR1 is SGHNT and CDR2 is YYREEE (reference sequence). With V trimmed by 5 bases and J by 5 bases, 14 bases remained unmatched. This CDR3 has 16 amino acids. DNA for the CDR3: TGTGCCAGCAGGGGGGGTCTAGGGACAGGGTTGGACGAGCAGTACTTC. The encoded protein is CASRGGLGTGLDEQYF.

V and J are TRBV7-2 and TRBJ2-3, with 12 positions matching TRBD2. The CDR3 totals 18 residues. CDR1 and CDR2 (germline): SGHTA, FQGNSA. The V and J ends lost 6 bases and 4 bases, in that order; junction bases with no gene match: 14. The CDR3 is CASSPGLAGNYIADTQYF. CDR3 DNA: TGTGCCAGCAGTCCCGGACTAGCGGGAAACTACATCGCAGATACGCAGTATTTT.

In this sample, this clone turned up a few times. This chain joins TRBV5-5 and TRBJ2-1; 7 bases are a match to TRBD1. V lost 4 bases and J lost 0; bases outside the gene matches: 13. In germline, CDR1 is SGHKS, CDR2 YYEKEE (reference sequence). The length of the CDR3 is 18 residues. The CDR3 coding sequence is TGTGCCAGCAGCCCAACCCCCACAGGGGCAAGCTCCTACAATGAGCAGTTCTTC. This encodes CASSPTPTGASSYNEQFF.

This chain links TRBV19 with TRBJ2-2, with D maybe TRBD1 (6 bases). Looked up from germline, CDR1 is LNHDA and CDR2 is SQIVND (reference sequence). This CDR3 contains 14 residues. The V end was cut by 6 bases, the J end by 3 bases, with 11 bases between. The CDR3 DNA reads TGTGCCAGTAGCCAGGGGTCAGACACCGGGGAGCTGTTTTTT. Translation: CASSQGSDTGELFF.

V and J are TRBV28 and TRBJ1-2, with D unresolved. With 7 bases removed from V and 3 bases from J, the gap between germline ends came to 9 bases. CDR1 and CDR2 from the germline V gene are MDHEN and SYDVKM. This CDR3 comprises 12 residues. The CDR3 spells CASMEAHYGYTF. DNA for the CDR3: TGTGCCAGCATGGAGGCCCACTATGGCTACACCTTC.

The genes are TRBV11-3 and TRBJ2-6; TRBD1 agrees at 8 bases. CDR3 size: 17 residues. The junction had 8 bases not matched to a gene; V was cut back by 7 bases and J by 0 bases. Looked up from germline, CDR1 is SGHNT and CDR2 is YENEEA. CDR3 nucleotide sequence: TGTGCCAGCAACCCCAGGGGGCTCCCCTCTGGGGCCAACGTCCTGACTTTC. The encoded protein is CASNPRGLPSGANVLTF.

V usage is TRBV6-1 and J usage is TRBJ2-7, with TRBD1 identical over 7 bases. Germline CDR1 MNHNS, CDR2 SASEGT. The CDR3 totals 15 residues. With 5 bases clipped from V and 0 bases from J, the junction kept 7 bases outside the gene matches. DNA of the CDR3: TGTGCCAGCAGTTCGACGACAGGGAGCTCCTACGAGCAGTACTTC. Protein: CASSSTTGSSYEQYF.

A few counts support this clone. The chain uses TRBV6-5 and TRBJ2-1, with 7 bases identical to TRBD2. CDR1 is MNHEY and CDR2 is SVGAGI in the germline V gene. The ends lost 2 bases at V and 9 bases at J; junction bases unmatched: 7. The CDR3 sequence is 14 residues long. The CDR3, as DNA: TGTGCCAGCAGTTACCAAGTCCTAGCGGCTGAGCAGTTCTTC. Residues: CASSYQVLAAEQFF.

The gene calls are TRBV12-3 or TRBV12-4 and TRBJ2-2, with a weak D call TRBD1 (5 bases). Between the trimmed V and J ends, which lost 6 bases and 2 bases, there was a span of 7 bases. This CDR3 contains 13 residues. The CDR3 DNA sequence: TGTGCCAGCAGAAGGACAAACACCGGGGAGCTGTTTTTT. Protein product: CASRRTNTGELFF.

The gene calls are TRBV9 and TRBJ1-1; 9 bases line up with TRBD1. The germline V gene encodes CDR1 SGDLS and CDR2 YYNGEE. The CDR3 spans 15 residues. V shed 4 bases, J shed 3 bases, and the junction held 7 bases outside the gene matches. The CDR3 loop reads CASSLLGQGDTEAFF. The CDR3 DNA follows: TGTGCCAGCAGCCTCCTGGGACAGGGAGACACTGAAGCTTTCTTT.

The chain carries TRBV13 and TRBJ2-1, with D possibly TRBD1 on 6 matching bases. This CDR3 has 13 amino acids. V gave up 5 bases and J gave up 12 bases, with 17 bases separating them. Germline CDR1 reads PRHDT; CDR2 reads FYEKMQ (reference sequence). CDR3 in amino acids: CASSRRRIQGQFF. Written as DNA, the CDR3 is TGTGCCAGCAGCAGACGACGGATACAGGGGCAGTTCTTC.

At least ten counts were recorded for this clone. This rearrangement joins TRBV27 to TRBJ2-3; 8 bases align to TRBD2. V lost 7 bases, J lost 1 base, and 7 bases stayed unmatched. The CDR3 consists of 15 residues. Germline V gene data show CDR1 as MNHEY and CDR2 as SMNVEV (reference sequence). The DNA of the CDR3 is TGTGCCAGCACCTTAGCGGGACCAGGCACAGATACGCAGTATTTT. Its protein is CASTLAGPGTDTQYF.

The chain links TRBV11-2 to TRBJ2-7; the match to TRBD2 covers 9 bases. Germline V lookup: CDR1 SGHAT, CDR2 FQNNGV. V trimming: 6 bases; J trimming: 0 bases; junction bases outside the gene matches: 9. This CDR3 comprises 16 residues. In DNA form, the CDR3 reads TGTGCCAGCAGACGAACTGGGACTAGCATCTCCTACGAGCAGTACTTC. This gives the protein CASRRTGTSISYEQYF.

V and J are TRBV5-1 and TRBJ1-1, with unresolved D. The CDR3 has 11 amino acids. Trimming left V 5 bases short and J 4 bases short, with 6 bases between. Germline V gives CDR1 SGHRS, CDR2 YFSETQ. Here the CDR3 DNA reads TGCGCCAGCAGGGCCGCCACTGAAGCTTTCTTT. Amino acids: CASRAATEAFF.